This TCR beta chain was recorded in a study of blood T cell repertoires in COVID-19. Study details: Sites across the United States, Italy and Spain contributed samples from acute and convalescent COVID-19.

V was cut by 5 bases and J by 2 bases, with 11 bases left in between. The CDR3 contains 14 residues. Germline V gene lookup returns CDR1 MNHEY and CDR2 SMNVEV (reference sequence). TCRdb keeps only in-frame clones here, not all; method: immunoSEQ multiplex PCR. The sample carries 60,000 to 75,000 clones, almost 85% recorded once. This sequence joins TRBV27 and TRBJ2-3; weak D call: TRBD2 (6 bases). The TCR sequence derives from a human donor in a cohort sampled during active COVID-19. The sample was peripheral blood. CDR3 sequence (DNA): TGTGCCAGCAGTCGGGACTCACACACAGATACGCAGTATTTT. It translates to CASSRDSHTDTQYF.